The 8 T cell receptor beta chains presented below share a single source sample, sequenced in a study of T-cell memory formation after mild COVID-19. TCRdb re-analysed the 5' RACE reads in MiXCR, keeping a single row per CDR3 protein. This sample yields a few hundred thousand distinct CDR3 sequences, of which roughly 20% are seen a single time; around an eighth belongs to the top ten. The sequencing sample was made of PBMCs or a T cell subset sorted from them (not recorded which). The receptor source for this set is an adult woman who had mild COVID-19 (a few samples of this study predate the infection). Cell type and time point are not known.

V and J are TRBV11-3 and TRBJ1-4; 8 bases agree with TRBD1. The length of the CDR3 is 12 residues. CDR1 is SGHNT, CDR2 YENEEA, per germline. Germline trimming cut 5 bases from V and 8 bases from J; bases unmatched to any gene: 1. CDR3 nucleotides: TGTGCCAGCAGCCGGACAGGGGAAAAACTGTTTTTT. Its protein product is CASSRTGEKLFF.

The chain employs TRBV12-3 or TRBV12-4 and TRBJ2-3; 9 nucleotides line up with TRBD2. The ends lost 0 bases at V and 3 bases at J; junction bases unmatched: 10. The CDR3 is 18 residues long. The CDR3 bases are TGTGCCAGCAGTTTAGCGTTAACTAGCGGGCGGACGACAGATACGCAGTATTTT. It codes for CASSLALTSGRTTDTQYF.

This clonotype was found a few times. This chain links TRBV7-2 with TRBJ2-5, with no clear D. CDR3 length: 13 amino acids. Germline assignment: CDR1 SGHTA and CDR2 FQGNSA. Trimming took off 7 bases at V and 2 bases at J, with 11 bases between the two ends. In DNA, the CDR3 is TGTGCCAGCATGACCGGCGCACAAGAGACCCAGTACTTC. Amino acid sequence: CASMTGAQETQYF.

The chain uses TRBV27 and TRBJ1-6; D not certain. Germline CDR1 and CDR2: MNHEY and SMNVEV (reference sequence). The V and J ends lost 2 bases and 7 bases respectively, with 12 bases between them. The CDR3 covers 15 residues. Here the CDR3 reads CASSLGFLANSPLHF. The CDR3 bases are TGTGCCAGCAGTTTAGGGTTCCTCGCGAATTCACCCCTCCACTTT.

The genes are TRBV10-3 and TRBJ2-3; 8 nucleotides agree with TRBD1. CDR1 is ENHRY, CDR2 SYGVKD, per germline. V lost 2 bases and J lost 2; bases outside the gene matches: 3. The CDR3 extends over 15 amino acids. CDR3 loop: CAISEGTGFTDTQYF. CDR3 bases: TGTGCCATCAGTGAGGGGACAGGATTCACAGATACGCAGTATTTT.

There are a few counts of this clonotype. The rearrangement joins TRBV7-9 to TRBJ2-1; the D gene is possibly TRBD1 (5 bases). The germline V gene has CDR1 SEHNR and CDR2 FQNEAQ (reference sequence). CDR3 length: 12 amino acids. The ends were cut back, 5 bases at V and 6 bases at J, with 8 bases in the middle. The CDR3 DNA sequence: TGTGCCAGCAGCGAAGGGGCCAATGAGCAGTTCTTC. This sequence encodes CASSEGANEQFF.

There are a few counts of this clonotype. This rearrangement joins TRBV12-3 or TRBV12-4 to TRBJ2-7; TRBD1 matches at 10 bases. J gave up 10 bases and V 5 bases, and 5 bases lay outside the gene matches. This CDR3 spans 12 amino acids. CDR3 amino acids: CASSPGQGLQYF. CDR3 coding DNA: TGTGCCAGCAGTCCGGGACAGGGGCTACAGTACTTC.

This clonotype was found once. The chain links TRBV6-5 to TRBJ1-1, with D possibly being TRBD1 (6 bases). The CDR3 runs to 14 residues. The germline CDR1 and CDR2 sequences are MNHEY and SVGAGI. V was shortened by 7 bases and J by 4 bases, with 16 bases between the two germline ends. This CDR3 is CASINRDRGTEAFF. CDR3 coding DNA: TGTGCCAGCATCAACAGGGACCGGGGCACTGAAGCTTTCTTT.